The 12 T cell receptor beta chains presented below share a single source sample, sequenced in a study of T cell repertoires in cytomegalovirus infection. MiXCR, run by TCRdb on the reads, gives a single entry per CDR3 protein. The repertoire holds nearly 650,000 distinct CDR3 sequences, roughly 26% seen once, with around 7.6% in the top ten. The sequenced sample consisted of CD8+ T cells from PBMCs. The receptors derive from a human donor in good health (CMV status not recorded). Some clones in this sample may be carry-over from other donors' samples.

The rearrangement joins TRBV7-9 to TRBJ2-5, with a tentative D call TRBD2 (6 bases). CDR1 and CDR2 (germline): SEHNR, FQNEAQ (reference sequence). This CDR3 is built from 14 residues. V was shortened by 6 bases and J by 4 bases, with 15 bases between the two germline ends. The CDR3 coding sequence is TGTGCCAGCAGTCGGGGAGGATCCCGAGAGACCCAGTACTTC. Amino acid sequence: CASSRGGSRETQYF.

This clonotype was seen many times. The rearrangement uses TRBV7-9 and TRBJ2-1; maybe TRBD1 (5 bases). V was pared by 0 bases and J by 10 bases, with 7 bases between. This CDR3 comprises 12 residues. The germline V gene encodes CDR1 SEHNR and CDR2 FQNEAQ (reference sequence). The CDR3 is CASSLAGQEQFF. The CDR3 coding sequence is TGTGCCAGCAGCTTAGCAGGACAAGAGCAGTTCTTC. Based on the CDR3 plus reference TRBV7-9 and TRBJ2-1, the full variable domain is DTGVSQNPRHKITKRGQNVTFRCDPISEHNRLYWYRQTLGQGPEFLTYFQNEAQLEKSRLLSDRFSAERPKGSFSTLEIQRTEQGDSAMYLCASSLAGQEQFFGPGTRLTVL.

This clonotype occurred once. This chain connects TRBV29-1 to TRBJ1-2; D gene ambiguous. The CDR3 is made up of 11 amino acids. Between the trimmed V and J ends, which lost 8 bases and 0 bases, there was a span of 7 bases. Germline V CDR1 and CDR2: SQVTM, ANQGSEA. This chain's CDR3 is CSTYTNYGYTF. The CDR3, as DNA: TGCAGCACTTACACTAACTATGGCTACACCTTC.

This clonotype was counted between two and nine times. This sequence joins TRBV15 and TRBJ1-5; a possible D gene is TRBD1 (5 bases). The ends were cut back, 6 bases at V and 1 base at J, with 13 bases in the middle. Germline V CDR1 and CDR2: LNHNV, YYDKDF (reference sequence). The CDR3 is 15 residues long. The CDR3 here is CATSDQGQSNQPQHF. DNA of the CDR3: TGTGCCACCAGTGACCAGGGTCAGAGCAATCAGCCCCAGCATTTT.

Ten or more counts support this clonotype. The genes are TRBV7-6 and TRBJ2-3, with D tentatively TRBD2 (6 bases). CDR1 SGHVS and CDR2 FNYEAQ come from the germline V gene. The V gene lost 3 bases and the J gene lost 6 bases, with 25 bases spanning the gap. This CDR3 spans 18 amino acids. In DNA form, the CDR3 reads TGTGCCAGCAGCTTCTCAACAGCGGGTTCCAGGGCGATGGATACGCAGTATTTT. It yields the protein CASSFSTAGSRAMDTQYF. The full variable domain, rest sourced from reference TRBV7-6 and TRBJ2-3, is GAGVSQSPRYKVTKRGQDVALRCDPISGHVSLYWYRQALGQGPEFLTYFNYEAQQDKSGLPNDRFSAERPEGSISTLTIQRTEQRDSAMYRCASSFSTAGSRAMDTQYFGPGTRLTVL.

The chain employs TRBV29-1 and TRBJ2-1, with D maybe TRBD2 (5 bases). Germline V gene data show CDR1 as SQVTM and CDR2 as ANQGSEA. Trimming left V 4 bases short and J 5 bases short, with 15 bases between. The CDR3 has 14 amino acids. CDR3: CSVVLLGEDNEQFF. The DNA of the CDR3 is TGCAGCGTTGTACTCCTGGGAGAAGACAATGAGCAGTTCTTC.

The sample holds a few counts of this clonotype. This chain uses TRBV7-9 with TRBJ2-5; TRBD1 matches at 7 bases. Germline CDR1 and CDR2: SEHNR and FQNEAQ (reference sequence). V lost 5 bases and J lost 0; bases outside the gene matches: 9. This CDR3 contains 16 residues. CDR3 sequence (DNA): TGTGCCAGCAGCCCCAAGGTTGACAGGGACCAAGAGACCCAGTACTTC. Its translation is CASSPKVDRDQETQYF.

This clonotype was counted ten times or more. The rearrangement links TRBV27 to TRBJ2-1; 10 nucleotides agree with TRBD2. Germline V gene lookup returns CDR1 MNHEY and CDR2 SMNVEV (reference sequence). The CDR3 has 13 residues. With 8 bases clipped from V and 6 bases from J, the junction kept 4 bases outside the gene matches. Here the CDR3 DNA reads TGTGCCAGCTGCAGCGGGGGGGCCAATGAGCAGTTCTTC. It specifies CASCSGGANEQFF.

This chain joins TRBV4-1 and TRBJ1-4; 8 positions match TRBD1. Per the germline V gene, CDR1 is MGHRA and CDR2 is YSYEKL. The CDR3 contains 17 residues. Trimming at V came to 4 bases and at J to 7 bases, leaving 14 bases not matched to a gene. Here the CDR3 reads CASSPQGRAGGSEKLFF. CDR3 bases: TGCGCCAGCAGCCCCCAGGGGAGGGCAGGGGGCAGTGAAAAACTGTTTTTT.

This clonotype was counted a few times. The V gene is TRBV29-1, the J gene TRBJ1-2; a weak D match, TRBD1 (5 bases). The CDR3 covers 14 residues. The V and J ends lost 0 bases and 5 bases respectively, with 13 bases between them. The V gene's germline CDR1 is SQVTM and CDR2 ANQGSEA. The CDR3 loop is CSVEDRGARYGYTF. Here the CDR3 DNA reads TGCAGCGTTGAAGATCGGGGCGCGAGGTATGGCTACACCTTC.

In this sample, this clonotype turned up a few times. The gene calls are TRBV5-6 and TRBJ2-7; D unclear. Germline loops: CDR1 SGHDT, CDR2 YYEEEE. The CDR3 consists of 14 residues. Trimming left V 4 bases short and J 3 bases short, with 14 bases between. DNA for the CDR3: TGTGCCAGCAGCCCCGGAGAAATCGACTACGAGCAGTACTTC. This codes for CASSPGEIDYEQYF.

This clonotype occurred a few times. This sequence joins TRBV28 and TRBJ2-7; weak D call: TRBD1 (6 bases). CDR3 length equals 19 residues. V was trimmed by 3 bases and J by 4 bases, leaving 28 bases between them. The V gene's germline CDR1 is MDHEN and CDR2 SYDVKM. In DNA, the CDR3 is TGTGCCAGCAGTTTTCAAGGCAGGGGCAGTAGTGGGGCCTTATACGAGCAGTACTTC. It translates to CASSFQGRGSSGALYEQYF.